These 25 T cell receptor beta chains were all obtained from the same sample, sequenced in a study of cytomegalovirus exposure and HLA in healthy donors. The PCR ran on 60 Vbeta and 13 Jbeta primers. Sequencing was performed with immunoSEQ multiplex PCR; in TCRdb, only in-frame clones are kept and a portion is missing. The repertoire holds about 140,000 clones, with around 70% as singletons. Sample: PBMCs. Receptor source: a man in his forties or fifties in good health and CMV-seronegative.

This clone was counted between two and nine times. The CDR3 nucleotides read TGTGCCAGCACCCCTCGGGTAGATGGGGCCAACGTCCTGACTTTC. This codes for CASTPRVDGANVLTF. J is TRBJ2-6 and V is TRBV6-6; no reliable D call. Deletions cut 7 bases from V and 3 bases from J, with 13 bases between. Germline loops: CDR1 MNHNY, CDR2 SVGAGI (reference sequence). The CDR3 has 15 amino acids.

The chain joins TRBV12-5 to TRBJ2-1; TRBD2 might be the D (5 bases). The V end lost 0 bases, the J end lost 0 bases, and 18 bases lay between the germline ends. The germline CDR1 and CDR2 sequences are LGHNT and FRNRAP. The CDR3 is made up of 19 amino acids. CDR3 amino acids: CASGLVTNPTTSSYNEQFF. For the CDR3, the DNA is TGTGCTAGTGGTTTGGTTACTAATCCGACCACTAGCTCCTACAATGAGCAGTTCTTC.

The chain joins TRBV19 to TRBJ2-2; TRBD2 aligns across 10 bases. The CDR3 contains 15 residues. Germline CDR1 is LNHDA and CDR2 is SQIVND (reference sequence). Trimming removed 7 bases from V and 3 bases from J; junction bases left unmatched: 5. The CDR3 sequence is CASTPSGRDTGELFF. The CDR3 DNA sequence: TGTGCCAGTACCCCCAGCGGGAGGGACACCGGGGAGCTGTTTTTT. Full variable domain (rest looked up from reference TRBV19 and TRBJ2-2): DGGITQSPKYLFRKEGQNVTLSCEQNLNHDAMYWYRQDPGQGLRLIYYSQIVNDFQKGDIAEGYSVSREKKESFPLTVTSAQKNPTAFYLCASTPSGRDTGELFFGEGSRLTVL.

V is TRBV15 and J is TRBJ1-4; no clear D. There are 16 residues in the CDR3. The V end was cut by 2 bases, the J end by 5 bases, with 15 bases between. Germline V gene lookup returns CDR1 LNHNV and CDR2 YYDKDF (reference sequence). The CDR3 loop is CATSRFRVELNEKLFF. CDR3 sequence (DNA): TGTGCCACCAGCAGATTCCGGGTGGAGTTGAATGAAAAACTGTTTTTT.

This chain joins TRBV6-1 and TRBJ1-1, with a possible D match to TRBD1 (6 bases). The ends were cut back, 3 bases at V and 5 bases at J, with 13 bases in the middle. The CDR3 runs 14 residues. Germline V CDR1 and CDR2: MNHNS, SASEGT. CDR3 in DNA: TGTGCCAGCAGTGAGCAGGGGATAAGAACTGAAGCTTTCTTT. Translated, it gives CASSEQGIRTEAFF.

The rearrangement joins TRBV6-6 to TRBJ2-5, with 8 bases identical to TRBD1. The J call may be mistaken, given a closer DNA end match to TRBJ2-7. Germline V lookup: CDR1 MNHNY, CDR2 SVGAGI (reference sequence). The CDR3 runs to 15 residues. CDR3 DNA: TGTGCCAGCAGTCGACCTCGGACAGGGACCTACGAGCAGTACTTC. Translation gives CASSRPRTGTYEQYF.

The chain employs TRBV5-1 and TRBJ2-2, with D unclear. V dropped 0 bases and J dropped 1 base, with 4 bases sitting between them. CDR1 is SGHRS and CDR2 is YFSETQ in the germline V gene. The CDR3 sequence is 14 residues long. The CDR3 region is CASSLGQNTGELFF. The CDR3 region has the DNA TGCGCCAGCAGCTTGGGACAGAACACCGGGGAGCTGTTTTTT.

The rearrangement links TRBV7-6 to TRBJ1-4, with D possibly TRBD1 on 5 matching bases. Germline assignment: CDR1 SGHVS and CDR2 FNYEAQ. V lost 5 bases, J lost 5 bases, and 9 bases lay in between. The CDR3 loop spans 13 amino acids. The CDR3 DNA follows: TGTGCCAGCAGCCTGGGGGGAAATGAAAAACTGTTTTTT. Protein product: CASSLGGNEKLFF.

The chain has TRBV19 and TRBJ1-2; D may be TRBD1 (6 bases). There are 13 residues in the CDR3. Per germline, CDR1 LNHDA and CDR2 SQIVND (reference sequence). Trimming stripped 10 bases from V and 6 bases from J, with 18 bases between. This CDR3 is CATQTGFRHGYTF. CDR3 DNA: TGTGCCACACAAACAGGGTTCCGTCATGGCTACACCTTC.

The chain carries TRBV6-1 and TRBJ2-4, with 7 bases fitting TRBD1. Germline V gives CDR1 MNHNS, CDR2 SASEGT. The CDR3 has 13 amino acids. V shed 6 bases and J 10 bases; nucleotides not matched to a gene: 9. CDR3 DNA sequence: TGTGCCAGCAGCGGGTACAGGGGCCAGATTCAGTACTTC. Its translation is CASSGYRGQIQYF.

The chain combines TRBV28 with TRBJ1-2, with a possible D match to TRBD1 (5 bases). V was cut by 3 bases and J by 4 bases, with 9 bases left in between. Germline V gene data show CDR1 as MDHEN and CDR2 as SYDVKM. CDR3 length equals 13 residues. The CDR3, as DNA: TGTGCCAGCAGTTTCACAGGCCCCTATGGCTACACCTTC. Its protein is CASSFTGPYGYTF.

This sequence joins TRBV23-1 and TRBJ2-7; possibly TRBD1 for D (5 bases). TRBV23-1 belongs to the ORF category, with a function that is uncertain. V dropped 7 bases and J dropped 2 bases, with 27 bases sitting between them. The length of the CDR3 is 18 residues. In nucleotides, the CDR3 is TGCGCCAGCACCCTCAATCGATGGTTGGAAGGGGCGGCCTACGAGCAGTACTTC. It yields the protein CASTLNRWLEGAAYEQYF.

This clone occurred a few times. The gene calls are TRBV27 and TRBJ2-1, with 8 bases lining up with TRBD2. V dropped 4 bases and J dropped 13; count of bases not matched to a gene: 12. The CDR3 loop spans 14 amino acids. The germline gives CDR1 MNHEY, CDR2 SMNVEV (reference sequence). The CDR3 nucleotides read TGTGCCAGCAGTTCACCTCAGTCGAGCGGGAGCCAGTTCTTC. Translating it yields CASSSPQSSGSQFF.

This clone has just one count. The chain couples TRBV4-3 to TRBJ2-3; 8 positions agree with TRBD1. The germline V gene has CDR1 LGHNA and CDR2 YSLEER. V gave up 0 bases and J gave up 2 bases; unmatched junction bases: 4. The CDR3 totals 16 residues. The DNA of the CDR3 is TGCGCCAGCAGCCAAGATCCAGGGGGCCTCACAGATACGCAGTATTTT. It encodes CASSQDPGGLTDTQYF.

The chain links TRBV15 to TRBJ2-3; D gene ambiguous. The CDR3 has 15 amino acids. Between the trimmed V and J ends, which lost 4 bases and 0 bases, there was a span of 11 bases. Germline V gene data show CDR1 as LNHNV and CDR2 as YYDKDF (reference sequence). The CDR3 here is CATSTRPTSTDTQYF. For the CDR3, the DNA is TGTGCCACCAGCACCAGACCGACAAGCACAGATACGCAGTATTTT. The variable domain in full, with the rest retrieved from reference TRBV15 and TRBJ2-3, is DAMVIQNPRYQVTQFGKPVTLSCSQTLNHNVMYWYQQKSSQAPKLLFHYYDKDFNNEADTPDNFQSRRPNTSFCFLDIRSPGLGDTAMYLCATSTRPTSTDTQYFGPGTRLTVL.

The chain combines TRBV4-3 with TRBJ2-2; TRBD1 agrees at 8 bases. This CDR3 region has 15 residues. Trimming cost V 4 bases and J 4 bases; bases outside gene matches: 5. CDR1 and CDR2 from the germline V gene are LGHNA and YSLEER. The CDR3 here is CASSLNRGVTGELFF. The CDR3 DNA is TGCGCCAGCAGCCTAAACAGGGGGGTCACCGGGGAGCTGTTTTTT.

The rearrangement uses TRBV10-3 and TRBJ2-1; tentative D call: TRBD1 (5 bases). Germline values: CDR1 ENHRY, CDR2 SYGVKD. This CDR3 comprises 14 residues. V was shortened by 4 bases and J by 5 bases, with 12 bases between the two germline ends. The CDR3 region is CAISGVRAHNEQFF. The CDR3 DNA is TGTGCCATCAGTGGGGTCAGGGCGCACAATGAGCAGTTCTTC.

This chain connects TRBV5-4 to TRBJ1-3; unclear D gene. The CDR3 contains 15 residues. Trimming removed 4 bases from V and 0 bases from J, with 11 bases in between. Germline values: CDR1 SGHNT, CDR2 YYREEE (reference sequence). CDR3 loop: CASSQDLSSGNTIYF. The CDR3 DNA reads TGTGCCAGCAGCCAAGATCTGAGCTCTGGAAACACCATATATTTT.

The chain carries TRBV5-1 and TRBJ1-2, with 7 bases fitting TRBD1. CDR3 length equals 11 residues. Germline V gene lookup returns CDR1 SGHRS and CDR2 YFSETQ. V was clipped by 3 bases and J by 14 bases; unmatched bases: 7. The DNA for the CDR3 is TGCGCCAGCAGCTCCCCGACAGGGATTACCTTC. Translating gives CASSSPTGITF.

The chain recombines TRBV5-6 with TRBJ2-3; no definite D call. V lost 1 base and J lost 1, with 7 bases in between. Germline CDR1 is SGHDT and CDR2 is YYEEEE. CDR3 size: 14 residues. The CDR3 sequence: CASSLTIRTDTQYF. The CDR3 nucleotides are TGTGCCAGCAGCTTGACTATACGCACAGATACGCAGTATTTT. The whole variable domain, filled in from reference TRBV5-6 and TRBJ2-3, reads DAGVTQSPTHLIKTRGQQVTLRCSPKSGHDTVSWYQQALGQGPQFIFQYYEEEERQRGNFPDRFSGHQFPNYSSELNVNALLLGDSALYLCASSLTIRTDTQYFGPGTRLTVL.

The CDR3 bases are TGTGCCAGCAGCTTAGGCATCGGGGGGCAGTACGAGCAGTACTTC. Translation: CASSLGIGGQYEQYF. This rearrangement joins TRBV7-7 to TRBJ2-7; tentatively, D is TRBD2 (7 bases). From germline, CDR1 is SSHAT and CDR2 FNYEAQ (reference sequence). This CDR3 region has 15 residues. V was trimmed by 1 base and J by 4 bases, leaving 14 bases between them.

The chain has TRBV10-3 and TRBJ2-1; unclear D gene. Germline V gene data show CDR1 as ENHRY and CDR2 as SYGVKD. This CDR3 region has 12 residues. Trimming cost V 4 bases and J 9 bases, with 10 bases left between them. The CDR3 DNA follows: TGTGCCATCAGTGTGCGTTTGGTTGAGCAGTTCTTC. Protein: CAISVRLVEQFF.

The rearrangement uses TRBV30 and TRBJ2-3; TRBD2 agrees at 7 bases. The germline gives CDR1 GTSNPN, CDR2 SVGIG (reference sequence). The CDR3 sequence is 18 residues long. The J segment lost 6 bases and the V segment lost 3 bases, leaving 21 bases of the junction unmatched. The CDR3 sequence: CAWREEGRRLAAFDTQYF. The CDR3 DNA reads TGTGCCTGGAGGGAGGAGGGACGCAGGCTAGCGGCCTTTGATACGCAGTATTTT.

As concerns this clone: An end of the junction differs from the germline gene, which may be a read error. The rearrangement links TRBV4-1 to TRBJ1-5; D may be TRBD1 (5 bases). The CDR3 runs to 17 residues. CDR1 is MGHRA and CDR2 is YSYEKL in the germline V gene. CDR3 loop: CASSHILPKGHNQPQNF. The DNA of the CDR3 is TGCGCCAGCAGCCATATCTTGCCGAAGGGGCACAATCAGCCCCAGAATTTT.

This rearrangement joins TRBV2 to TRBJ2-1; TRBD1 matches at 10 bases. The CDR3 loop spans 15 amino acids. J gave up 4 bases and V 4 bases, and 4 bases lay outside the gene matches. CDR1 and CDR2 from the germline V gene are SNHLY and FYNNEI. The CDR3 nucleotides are TGTGCCAGCAGTGTCCGGACAGGGGGTTACAATGAGCAGTTCTTC. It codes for CASSVRTGGYNEQFF.